One TCR beta chain is described in this entry. A read error may produce the germline difference seen at one junction end. Amplification yielded TCR beta CDR3 regions, with RNA transcripts as the source. When the TCR CDR3 underwent first-round RT-PCR, the HTBI primer set was used. From the multiplex PCR reads, TCRdb called clonotypes with MiXCR, one entry per CDR3 protein. The table lists about 840,000 distinct CDR3 sequences, more than 30% of them singletons, with approximately 8.7% in the top ten. This sample is drawn from a study of T cells in Graves' hyperthyroidism and ophthalmopathy. The source of this sequence is a man aged 18-30 years with Graves' hyperthyroidism. Sequences were obtained from blood.

The CDR3 is CASSQVGTGDHYGYTF. CDR3 bases: TGCGCCAGCAGCCAAGTTGGGACAGGGGATCACTATGGCTACACCTTC. The J gene is TRBJ1-2, the V gene TRBV7-8; 10 bases agree with TRBD1. The germline gives CDR1 SGHVS, CDR2 FQNEAQ. The CDR3 is made up of 16 amino acids.